Each of the 4 T cell receptor beta chains below was sequenced from the same sample in a study of T cells in Graves' hyperthyroidism and ophthalmopathy. Researchers took RNA transcripts and amplified the TCR beta CDR3 regions from them. First-round RT-PCR of the TCR CDR3 relied on the HTBI primer set. TCRdb re-called the multiplex PCR reads with MiXCR, one entry per CDR3 protein. The sample records around 250,000 distinct CDR3 sequences, about 25% being singletons. Sequencing used blood. The receptors come from a woman aged 40 to 49 with Graves' ophthalmopathy.

This clonotype was seen many times. This chain uses TRBV4-1 with TRBJ2-7; 7 bases are shared with TRBD1. V was clipped by 5 bases and J by 0 bases; unmatched bases: 7. This CDR3 is built from 15 residues. Germline CDR1 reads MGHRA; CDR2 reads YSYEKL. The CDR3 region is CASSRPQGSSYEQYF. The CDR3 region has the DNA TGCGCCAGCAGCAGACCACAGGGGAGCTCCTACGAGCAGTACTTC.

Ten or more counts support this clonotype. The rearrangement links TRBV4-1 to TRBJ2-7; TRBD2 aligns across 7 bases. V was clipped by 0 bases and J by 0 bases; unmatched bases: 5. CDR3 size: 16 residues. Germline-derived CDR1 and CDR2 are MGHRA and YSYEKL. The DNA for the CDR3 is TGCGCCAGCAGCCAAGATGCCCTAGCGGTCTCCTACGAGCAGTACTTC. Encoded protein: CASSQDALAVSYEQYF.

This clonotype was seen repeatedly, ten times or more. The chain couples TRBV11-2 to TRBJ2-5; tentative D call: TRBD1 (6 bases). The CDR3 consists of 15 residues. The germline V gene has CDR1 SGHAT and CDR2 FQNNGV. Trimming took 5 bases from V and 2 from J, leaving 15 bases between them. The DNA of the CDR3 is TGTGCCAGCAGCCCCAGGGGAGTAACGCAAGAGACCCAGTACTTC. Its protein is CASSPRGVTQETQYF.

There are many counts of this clonotype. V and J are TRBV15 and TRBJ2-5; 7 nucleotides line up with TRBD1. The CDR3 is 15 amino acids. V was pared by 0 bases and J by 5 bases, with 6 bases of the junction left unmatched. CDR1 is LNHNV, CDR2 YYDKDF, per germline (reference sequence). As DNA, the CDR3 is TGTGCCACCAGCAGAGAAGGGGGCGCAAAGGAGACCCAGTACTTC. It codes for CATSREGGAKETQYF. Variable domain in full (rest from reference TRBV15 and TRBJ2-5): DAMVIQNPRYQVTQFGKPVTLSCSQTLNHNVMYWYQQKSSQAPKLLFHYYDKDFNNEADTPDNFQSRRPNTSFCFLDIRSPGLGDTAMYLCATSREGGAKETQYFGPGTRLLVL.